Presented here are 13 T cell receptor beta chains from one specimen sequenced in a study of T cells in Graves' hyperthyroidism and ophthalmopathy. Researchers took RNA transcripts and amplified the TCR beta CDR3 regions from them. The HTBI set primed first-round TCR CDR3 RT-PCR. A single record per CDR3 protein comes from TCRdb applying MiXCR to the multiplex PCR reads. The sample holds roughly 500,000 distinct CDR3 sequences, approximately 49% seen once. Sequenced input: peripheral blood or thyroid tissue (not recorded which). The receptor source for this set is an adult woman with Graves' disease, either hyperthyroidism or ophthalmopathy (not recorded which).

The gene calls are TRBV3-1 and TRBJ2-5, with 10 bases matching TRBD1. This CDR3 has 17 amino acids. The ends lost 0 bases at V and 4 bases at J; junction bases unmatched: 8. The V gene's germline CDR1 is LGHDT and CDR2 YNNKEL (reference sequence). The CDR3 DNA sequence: TGTGCCAGCAGCCAAGACGACGGACAGGGGGTGATAGAGACCCAGTACTTC. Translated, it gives CASSQDDGQGVIETQYF.

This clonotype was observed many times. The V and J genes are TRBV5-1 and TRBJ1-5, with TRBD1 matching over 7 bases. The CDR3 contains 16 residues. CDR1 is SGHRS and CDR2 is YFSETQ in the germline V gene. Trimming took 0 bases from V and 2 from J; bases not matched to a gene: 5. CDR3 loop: CASSLGTGDGNQPQHF. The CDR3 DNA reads TGCGCCAGCAGCTTGGGTACAGGGGATGGCAATCAGCCCCAGCATTTT.

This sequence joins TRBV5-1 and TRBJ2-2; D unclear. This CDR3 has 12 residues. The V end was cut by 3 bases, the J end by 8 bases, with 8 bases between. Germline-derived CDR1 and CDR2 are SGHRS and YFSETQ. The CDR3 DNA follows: TGCGCCAGCAGCTGGAGCGAAGGGGAGCTGTTTTTT. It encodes CASSWSEGELFF.

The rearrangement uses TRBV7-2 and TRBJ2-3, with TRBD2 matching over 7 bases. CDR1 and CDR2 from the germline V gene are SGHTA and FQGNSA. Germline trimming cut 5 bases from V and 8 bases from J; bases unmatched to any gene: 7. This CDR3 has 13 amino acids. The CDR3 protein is CASSTGGGVTQYF. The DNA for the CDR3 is TGTGCCAGCAGCACCGGGGGAGGGGTTACGCAGTATTTT. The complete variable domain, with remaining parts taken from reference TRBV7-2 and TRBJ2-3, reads GAGVSQSPSNKVTEKGKDVELRCDPISGHTALYWYRQSLGQGLEFLIYFQGNSAPDKSGLPSDRFSAERTGGSVSTLTIQRTQQEDSAVYLCASSTGGGVTQYFGPGTRLTVL.

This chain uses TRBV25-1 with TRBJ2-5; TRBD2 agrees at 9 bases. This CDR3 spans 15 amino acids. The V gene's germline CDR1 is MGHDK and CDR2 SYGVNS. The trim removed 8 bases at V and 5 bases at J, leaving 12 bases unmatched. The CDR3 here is CASAAWREGRETQYF. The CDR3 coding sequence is TGTGCCAGCGCGGCGTGGCGGGAGGGCCGGGAGACCCAGTACTTC.

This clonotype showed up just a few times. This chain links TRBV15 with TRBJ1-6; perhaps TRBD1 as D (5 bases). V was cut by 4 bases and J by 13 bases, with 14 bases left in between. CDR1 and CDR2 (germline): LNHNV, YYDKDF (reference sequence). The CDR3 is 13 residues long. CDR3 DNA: TGTGCCACCAGCACACGGGGGGGAATCCCCCTCCACTTT. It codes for CATSTRGGIPLHF.

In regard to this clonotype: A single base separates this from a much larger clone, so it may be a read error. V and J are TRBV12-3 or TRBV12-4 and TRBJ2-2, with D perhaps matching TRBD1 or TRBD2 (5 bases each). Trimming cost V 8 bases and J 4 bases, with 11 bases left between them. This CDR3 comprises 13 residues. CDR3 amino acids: CASLGPCTGELFF. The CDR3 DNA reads TGTGCCAGCCTGGGACCCTGCACCGGGGAGCTGTTTTTT.

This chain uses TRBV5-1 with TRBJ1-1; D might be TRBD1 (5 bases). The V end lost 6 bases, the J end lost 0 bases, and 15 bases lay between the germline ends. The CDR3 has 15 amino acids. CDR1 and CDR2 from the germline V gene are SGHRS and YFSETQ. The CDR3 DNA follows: TGCGCCAGCACCGACAGAGGAAAAATGAACACTGAAGCTTTCTTT. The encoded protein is CASTDRGKMNTEAFF.

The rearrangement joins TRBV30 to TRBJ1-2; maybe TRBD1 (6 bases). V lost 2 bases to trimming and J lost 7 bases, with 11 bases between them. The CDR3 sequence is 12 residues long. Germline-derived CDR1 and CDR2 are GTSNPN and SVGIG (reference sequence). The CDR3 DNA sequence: TGTGCCTGGAGTCCTAGGGGGGTTGGCTACACCTTC. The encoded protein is CAWSPRGVGYTF.

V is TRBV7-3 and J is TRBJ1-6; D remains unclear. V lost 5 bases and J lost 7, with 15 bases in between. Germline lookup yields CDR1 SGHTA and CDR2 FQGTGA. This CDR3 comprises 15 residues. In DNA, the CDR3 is TGTGCCAGCAGCCCAACGAACGGTGGGAATTCACCCCTCCACTTT. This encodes CASSPTNGGNSPLHF.

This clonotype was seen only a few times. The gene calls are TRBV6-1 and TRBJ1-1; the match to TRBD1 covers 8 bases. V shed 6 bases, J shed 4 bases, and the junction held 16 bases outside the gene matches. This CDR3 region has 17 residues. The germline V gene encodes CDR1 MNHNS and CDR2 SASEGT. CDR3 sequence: CASSLQGEGWTVTEAFF. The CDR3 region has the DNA TGTGCCAGCAGCCTACAGGGGGAGGGGTGGACCGTCACTGAAGCTTTCTTT.

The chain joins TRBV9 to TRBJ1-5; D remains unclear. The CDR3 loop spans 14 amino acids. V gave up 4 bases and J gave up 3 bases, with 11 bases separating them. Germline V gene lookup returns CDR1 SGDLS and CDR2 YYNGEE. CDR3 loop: CASSKGDFNQPQHF. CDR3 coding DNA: TGTGCCAGCAGCAAGGGCGATTTCAATCAGCCCCAGCATTTT.

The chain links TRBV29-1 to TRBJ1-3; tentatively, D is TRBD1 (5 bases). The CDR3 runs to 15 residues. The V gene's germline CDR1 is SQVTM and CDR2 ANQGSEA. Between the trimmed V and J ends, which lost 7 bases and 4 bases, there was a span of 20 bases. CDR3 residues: CSALGWTPGGNTIYF. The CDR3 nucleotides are TGCAGCGCCCTGGGGTGGACTCCAGGGGGAAACACCATATATTTT.